This T cell receptor (beta chain) derives from a study of blood T cell repertoires in COVID-19. Remarks on this clone: The junction does not match germline at one end; this may be a read error.

This CDR3 contains 14 residues. Germline V gives CDR1 SSHAT, CDR2 FNYEAQ (reference sequence). In the authors' workflow: Researchers report that nucleated cell counts were estimated from reference gene primer amplification. Sequencing was performed with immunoSEQ multiplex PCR; in TCRdb, only in-frame clones are kept and a portion is missing. Clone size and V and J calls were adopted from that table, with D and trimming inferred from the DNA. This sample has 200,000 to 250,000 clones; approximately 81% occur once, and the top ten carry 3.5% to 4%. This sequence joins TRBV7-7 and TRBJ2-1; 11 bases line up with TRBD1. Sequencing was carried out using peripheral blood. The TCR was taken from an elderly woman with acute or convalescent COVID-19. CDR3 coding DNA: TGTGCTAGCAGCTTGGGGACAGGGGGCAATGAGCAGTTCTTC. It codes for CASSLGTGGNEQFF.